What follows are 14 T cell receptor beta chains derived from one specimen sequenced in a study of memory CD4+ T cells and cytomegalovirus serostatus (dated by TCRdb to between 2018 and 2021). The method was the immunoSEQ multiplex PCR assay. The source is immuneACCESS, and TCRdb retained only in-frame sequences with V and J called. Part of the clones is not carried over; for the studies checked, unresolved V genes explain less than half of this, and the remainder is unexplained. The sample yields around 50,000 clones; roughly 74% were counted once. The top ten constitute roughly 1.2% of the sample. A FACSAria II was used to sort memory CD4+ T cells, defined as single viable CD3+CD4+CD8-CD45RO+ cells. Sequencing was performed on memory CD4+ T cells from blood. The receptor source for this set is an adult in good health and CMV-seropositive.

J is TRBJ2-1 and V is TRBV2; TRBD1 matches 10 bases. The germline CDR1 and CDR2 sequences are SNHLY and FYNNEI. The CDR3 covers 12 residues. V lost 8 bases and J lost 6; bases outside the gene matches: 1. Written as DNA, the CDR3 is TGTGCCAGCGGGACAGGGGCCAATGAGCAGTTCTTC. It specifies CASGTGANEQFF.

V gene TRBV5-1 combines with J gene TRBJ2-5, with TRBD1 matching over 9 bases. V shed 3 bases, J shed 5 bases, and the junction held 5 bases outside the gene matches. Per germline, CDR1 SGHRS and CDR2 YFSETQ. This CDR3 has 14 amino acids. CDR3 nucleotide sequence: TGCGCCAGCAGCTACACAGGGGGCGGGGAGACCCAGTACTTC. This gives the protein CASSYTGGGETQYF. The full variable domain, completed using reference TRBV5-1 and TRBJ2-5, is KAGVTQTPRYLIKTRGQQVTLSCSPISGHRSVSWYQQTPGQGLQFLFEYFSETQRNKGNFPGRFSGRQFSNSRSEMNVSTLELGDSALYLCASSYTGGGETQYFGPGTRLLVL.

The rearrangement uses TRBV27 and TRBJ2-7; D not resolved. CDR1 and CDR2 (germline): MNHEY, SMNVEV (reference sequence). The CDR3 totals 14 residues. V shed 0 bases and J shed 4 bases, with 10 bases lying between them. The CDR3: CASSLSAASYEQYF. The CDR3 DNA is TGTGCCAGCAGTTTATCGGCCGCATCTTACGAGCAGTACTTC.

The CDR3 sequence is CASRSGGGNYGYTF. The CDR3 DNA is TGTGCCAGCAGATCCGGGGGAGGGAACTATGGCTACACCTTC. The chain joins TRBV6-6 to TRBJ1-2; D is perhaps TRBD1 (5 bases). Trimming removed 6 bases at V and 2 bases at J, with 13 bases between. CDR3 size: 14 residues. CDR1 and CDR2 from the germline V gene are MNHNY and SVGAGI (reference sequence).

The chain combines TRBV2 with TRBJ2-7; possibly TRBD1 for D (5 bases). The CDR3 loop spans 13 amino acids. The V and J ends lost 5 bases and 7 bases respectively, with 15 bases between them. Germline CDR1 reads SNHLY; CDR2 reads FYNNEI. The CDR3 loop reads CASSPTVLREQYF. DNA for the CDR3: TGTGCCAGCAGTCCGACAGTTTTGAGGGAGCAGTACTTC.

The chain carries TRBV7-6 and TRBJ2-2; D is ambiguous. V lost 8 bases to trimming and J lost 2 bases, with 15 bases between them. In germline, CDR1 is SGHVS, CDR2 FNYEAQ. CDR3 length equals 15 residues. The CDR3 is CASSRVAGNTGELFF. As DNA, the CDR3 is TGTGCCAGCTCCCGAGTGGCAGGAAACACCGGGGAGCTGTTTTTT. Full variable domain (rest looked up from reference TRBV7-6 and TRBJ2-2): GAGVSQSPRYKVTKRGQDVALRCDPISGHVSLYWYRQALGQGPEFLTYFNYEAQQDKSGLPNDRFSAERPEGSISTLTIQRTEQRDSAMYRCASSRVAGNTGELFFGEGSRLTVL.

This sequence joins TRBV4-2 and TRBJ1-2; D uncertain. Germline V CDR1 and CDR2: LGHNA, YNFKEQ. The CDR3 contains 15 residues. With 4 bases removed from V and 1 base from J, the gap between germline ends came to 13 bases. CDR3 residues: CASSRYYGNNYGYTF. The DNA for the CDR3 is TGTGCCAGCAGCCGGTATTACGGGAATAACTATGGCTACACCTTC.

The chain has TRBV10-3 and TRBJ2-2; possible D gene TRBD1, 6 bases. Germline CDR1 reads ENHRY; CDR2 reads SYGVKD. The V end lost 4 bases, the J end lost 0 bases, and 9 bases lay between the germline ends. The CDR3 totals 15 residues. The DNA for the CDR3 is TGTGCCATCAGTGGACAGGCGCCGAACACCGGGGAGCTGTTTTTT. Protein: CAISGQAPNTGELFF.

This clone was observed a few times. Other DNA sequences in this sample translate to the same CDR3. The rearrangement uses TRBV5-1 and TRBJ2-5; D unclear. With 2 bases removed from V and 2 bases from J, the gap between germline ends came to 4 bases. Germline assignment: CDR1 SGHRS and CDR2 YFSETQ. There are 12 residues in the CDR3. CDR3 region: CASSLEQETQYF. In DNA form, the CDR3 reads TGCGCCAGCAGCTTAGAGCAAGAGACCCAGTACTTC.

With respect to this clone: Other DNA sequences from this sample encode an identical CDR3 as well. V usage is TRBV10-1 and J usage is TRBJ2-7, with TRBD2 matching 7 bases. V dropped 6 bases and J dropped 3; count of bases not matched to a gene: 8. The germline gives CDR1 WNHNN, CDR2 SYGVQD (reference sequence). The CDR3 sequence is 14 residues long. The CDR3 protein is CASSELAESYEQYF. In DNA, the CDR3 is TGCGCCAGCAGCGAGCTAGCGGAGAGCTACGAGCAGTACTTC.

The chain uses TRBV14 and TRBJ2-3; TRBD1 matches at 8 bases. Germline-derived CDR1 and CDR2 are SGHDN and FVKESK. Unmatched junction bases numbered 7, after V lost 4 bases and J lost 1 base. This CDR3 is built from 16 residues. CDR3 nucleotides: TGTGCCAGCAGCCCGACAGGGGTCCACGGCACAGATACGCAGTATTTT. Translation: CASSPTGVHGTDTQYF.

The rearrangement joins TRBV14 to TRBJ2-5; 10 bases fit TRBD2. Germline V lookup: CDR1 SGHDN, CDR2 FVKESK. Trimming took 1 base from V and 4 from J; bases not matched to a gene: 6. The CDR3 spans 16 residues. DNA of the CDR3: TGTGCCAGCAGCCAAGGGCTTATAGCGGGGGGAGAGACCCAGTACTTC. Amino acid sequence: CASSQGLIAGGETQYF.

The genes are TRBV7-9 and TRBJ2-5; 7 bases map to TRBD2. CDR1 is SEHNR, CDR2 FQNEAQ, per germline (reference sequence). The V gene end was trimmed by 1 base and the J gene end by 2 bases; junction bases not matched to a gene: 7. The CDR3 covers 16 residues. The CDR3 DNA reads TGTGCCAGCAGCTTAGGGAGCGGGGTCGTACAAGAGACCCAGTACTTC. Translated: CASSLGSGVVQETQYF. The variable domain in full, with the rest retrieved from reference TRBV7-9 and TRBJ2-5, is DTGVSQNPRHKITKRGQNVTFRCDPISEHNRLYWYRQTLGQGPEFLTYFQNEAQLEKSRLLSDRFSAERPKGSFSTLEIQRTEQGDSAMYLCASSLGSGVVQETQYFGPGTRLLVL.

This rearrangement joins TRBV5-1 to TRBJ1-1; 8 bases line up with TRBD1. Germline V lookup: CDR1 SGHRS, CDR2 YFSETQ. V lost 1 base and J lost 4; bases outside the gene matches: 12. This CDR3 is built from 17 residues. The chain's CDR3 is CASSLSPYRGAGTEAFF. The CDR3 DNA is TGCGCCAGCAGCTTGTCTCCCTACAGGGGGGCTGGCACTGAAGCTTTCTTT.